This TCR beta chain was captured by sequencing in a study of blood T cell repertoires in COVID-19. Study details: The United States, Italy and Spain provided the acute and convalescent COVID-19 samples. T cells, B-cell-depleted T cells, or PBMCs supplied cDNA or gDNA.

Under the authors' procedure: Researchers report that nucleated cell counts were estimated from reference gene primer amplification. Clones were read by immunoSEQ multiplex PCR, and TCRdb kept only the in-frame ones, dropping some. The D gene and trimming were derived from the DNA, and the V and J assignments and clone size from that table. The repertoire holds about 44,000 clones, with around 90% as singletons. CDR1 and CDR2 (germline): SGHRS, YFSETQ. The V segment lost 0 bases and the J segment 4 bases; nucleotides outside the gene matches: 4. The CDR3 runs to 15 residues. The clonotype comes from a man aged 45 to 65 with COVID-19, enrolled during active disease. This rearrangement joins TRBV5-1 to TRBJ2-3; 8 bases match TRBD1. The sample consisted of peripheral blood. The chain's CDR3 is CASSLGQGNADTQYF. CDR3 sequence (DNA): TGCGCCAGCAGCTTGGGACAGGGGAATGCAGATACGCAGTATTTT.